The clone carrying this TCR beta chain has more than one count but fewer than ten. Both 60 Vbeta primers and 13 Jbeta primers went into the PCR. Generated by immunoSEQ multiplex PCR, the TCRdb table keeps only in-frame clones and is missing some. The sample shows about 140,000 clones, more than 70% of them seen only once. The data originate from a study of cytomegalovirus exposure and HLA in healthy donors. The V end lost 0 bases, the J end lost 0 bases, and 12 bases lay between the germline ends. The CDR3 is 17 amino acids. Germline V CDR1 and CDR2: LNHNV, YYDKDF (reference sequence). The sample was PBMCs. The TCR was taken from a man in his fifties in good health and CMV-seronegative. V usage is TRBV15 and J usage is TRBJ1-3; no reliable D call. CDR3 DNA sequence: TGTGCCACCAGCAGAGATGTGACATCGAGCTCTGGAAACACCATATATTTT. Its protein is CATSRDVTSSSGNTIYF.